This TCR beta chain was found in a study of blood T cell repertoires in COVID-19. The CDR3 is made up of 13 amino acids. The V gene end was trimmed by 7 bases and the J gene end by 8 bases; junction bases not matched to a gene: 7. Germline V gene data show CDR1 as SNHLY and CDR2 as FYNNEI. Assay: immunoSEQ multiplex PCR; the TCRdb copy retains only in-frame clones and omits some. The sample records hundreds of thousands of clones, around 88% being singletons. The TCR originated in a woman aged 25-40 years who had recovered from COVID-19. V is TRBV2 and J is TRBJ1-2, with 10 bases that match TRBD1. The sequenced material came from PBMCs or T cells enriched from blood (not recorded which). The CDR3 reads CASNYGTGAGYTF. CDR3 bases: TGTGCCAGCAACTACGGGACAGGGGCGGGCTACACCTTC.